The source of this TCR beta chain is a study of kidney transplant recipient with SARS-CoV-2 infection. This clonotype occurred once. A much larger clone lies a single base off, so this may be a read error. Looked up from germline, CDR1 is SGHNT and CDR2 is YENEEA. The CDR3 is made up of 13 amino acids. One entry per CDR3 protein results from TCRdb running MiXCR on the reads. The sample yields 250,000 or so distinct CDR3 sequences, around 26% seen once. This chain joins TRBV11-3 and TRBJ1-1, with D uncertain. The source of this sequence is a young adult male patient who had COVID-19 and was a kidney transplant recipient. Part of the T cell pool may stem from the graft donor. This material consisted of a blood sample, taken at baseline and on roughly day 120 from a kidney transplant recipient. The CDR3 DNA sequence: TGTGCCAGCAGCATAGATCGGGAGGCTGAAGCTTTCTTT. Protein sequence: CASSIDREAEAFF.